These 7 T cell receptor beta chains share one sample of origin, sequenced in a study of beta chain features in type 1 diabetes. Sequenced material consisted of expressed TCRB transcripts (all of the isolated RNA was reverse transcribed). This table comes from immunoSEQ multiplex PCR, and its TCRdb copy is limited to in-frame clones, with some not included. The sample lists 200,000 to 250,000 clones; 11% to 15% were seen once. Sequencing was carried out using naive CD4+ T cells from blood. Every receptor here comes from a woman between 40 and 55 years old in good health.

CDR3 DNA: TGTGCCAGCAGCGTAGCCCCGACTAGCGAGCAGTTCTTC. Residues: CASSVAPTSEQFF. The genes are TRBV9 and TRBJ2-1, with 7 bases lining up with TRBD2. The germline gives CDR1 SGDLS, CDR2 YYNGEE. This CDR3 spans 13 amino acids. The ends lost 0 bases at V and 10 bases at J; junction bases unmatched: 4. The full variable domain, its missing parts supplied by reference TRBV9 and TRBJ2-1, is DSGVTQTPKHLITATGQRVTLRCSPRSGDLSVYWYQQSLDQGLQFLIQYYNGEERAKGNILERFSAQQFPDLHSELNLSSLELGDSALYFCASSVAPTSEQFFGPGTRLTVL.

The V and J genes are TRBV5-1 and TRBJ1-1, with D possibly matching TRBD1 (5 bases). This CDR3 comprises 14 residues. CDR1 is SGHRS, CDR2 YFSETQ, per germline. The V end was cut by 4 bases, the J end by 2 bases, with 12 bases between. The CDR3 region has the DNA TGCGCCAGCAGCGTTCGGACAACCAACACTGAAGCTTTCTTT. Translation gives CASSVRTTNTEAFF.

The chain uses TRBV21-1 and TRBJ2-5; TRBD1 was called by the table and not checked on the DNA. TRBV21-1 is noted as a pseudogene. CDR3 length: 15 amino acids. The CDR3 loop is CASSKVLRQKETQYF. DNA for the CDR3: TGTGCCAGCAGCAAAGTTCTGAGACAGAAAGAGACCCAGTACTTC.

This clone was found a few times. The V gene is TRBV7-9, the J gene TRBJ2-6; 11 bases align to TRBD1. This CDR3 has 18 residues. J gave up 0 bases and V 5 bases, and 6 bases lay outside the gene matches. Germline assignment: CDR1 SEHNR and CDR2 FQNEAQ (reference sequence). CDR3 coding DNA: TGTGCCAGCAGCAGAGGGACAGGGGGATACTCTGGGGCCAACGTCCTGACTTTC. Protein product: CASSRGTGGYSGANVLTF.

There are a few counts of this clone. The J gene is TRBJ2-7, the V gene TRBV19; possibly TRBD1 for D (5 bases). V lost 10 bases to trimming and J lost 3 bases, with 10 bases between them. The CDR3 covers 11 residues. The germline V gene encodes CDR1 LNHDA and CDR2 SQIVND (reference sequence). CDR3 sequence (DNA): TGTGCCACCCAGGGTGTCTACGAGCAGTACTTC. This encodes CATQGVYEQYF.

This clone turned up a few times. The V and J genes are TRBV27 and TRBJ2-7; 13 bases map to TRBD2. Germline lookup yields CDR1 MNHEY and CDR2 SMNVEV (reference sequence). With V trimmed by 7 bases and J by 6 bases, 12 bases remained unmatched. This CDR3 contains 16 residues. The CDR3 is CASTFTGTSGASEQYF. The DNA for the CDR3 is TGTGCCAGCACCTTCACCGGGACTAGCGGGGCCAGCGAGCAGTACTTC.

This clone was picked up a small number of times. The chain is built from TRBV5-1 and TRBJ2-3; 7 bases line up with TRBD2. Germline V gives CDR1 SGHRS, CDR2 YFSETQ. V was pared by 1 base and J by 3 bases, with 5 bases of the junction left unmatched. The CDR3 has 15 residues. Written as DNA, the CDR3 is TGCGCCAGCAGCTTGACGGGGGGAGGAACAGATACGCAGTATTTT. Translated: CASSLTGGGTDTQYF.